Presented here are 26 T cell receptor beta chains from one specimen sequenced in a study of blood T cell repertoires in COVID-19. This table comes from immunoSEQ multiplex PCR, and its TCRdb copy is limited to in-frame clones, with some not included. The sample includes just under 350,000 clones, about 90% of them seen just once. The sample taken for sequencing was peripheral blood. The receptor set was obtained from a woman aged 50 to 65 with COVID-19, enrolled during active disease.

In nucleotides, the CDR3 is TGTGCCACCCTGGGGAGGGGCAGCTCCTACGAGCAGTACTTC. Protein product: CATLGRGSSYEQYF. The chain is built from TRBV3-1 (or the pseudogene TRBV3-2) and TRBJ2-7; 7 nucleotides match TRBD2. The CDR3 is 14 amino acids. With 10 bases clipped from V and 0 bases from J, the junction kept 9 bases outside the gene matches. Germline CDR1 is LGHDT and CDR2 is YNNKEL (reference sequence).

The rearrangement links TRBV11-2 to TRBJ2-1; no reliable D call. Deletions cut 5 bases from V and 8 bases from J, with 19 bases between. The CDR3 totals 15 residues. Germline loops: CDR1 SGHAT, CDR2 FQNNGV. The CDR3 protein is CASSRNYSPWDEQFF. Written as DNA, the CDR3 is TGTGCCAGCAGCCGGAACTATTCTCCCTGGGATGAGCAGTTCTTC.

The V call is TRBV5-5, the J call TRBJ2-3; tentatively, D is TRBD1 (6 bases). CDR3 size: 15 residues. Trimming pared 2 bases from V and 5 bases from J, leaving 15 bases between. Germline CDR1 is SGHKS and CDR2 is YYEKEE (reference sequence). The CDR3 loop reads CASSLQQGRKDTQYF. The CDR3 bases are TGTGCCAGCAGCTTACAACAGGGAAGGAAAGATACGCAGTATTTT.

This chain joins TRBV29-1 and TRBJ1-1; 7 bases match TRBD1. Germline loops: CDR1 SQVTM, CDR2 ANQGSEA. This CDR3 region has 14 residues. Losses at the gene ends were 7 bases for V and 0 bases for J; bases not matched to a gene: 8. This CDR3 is CSAVQGTLNTEAFF. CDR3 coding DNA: TGCAGCGCGGTACAGGGGACTTTGAACACTGAAGCTTTCTTT.

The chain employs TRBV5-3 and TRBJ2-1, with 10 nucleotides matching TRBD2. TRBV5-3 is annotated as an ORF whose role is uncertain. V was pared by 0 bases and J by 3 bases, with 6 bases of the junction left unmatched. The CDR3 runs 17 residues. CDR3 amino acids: CARSLASVAGGYNEQFF. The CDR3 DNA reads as TGTGCCAGAAGCTTGGCCAGTGTAGCGGGAGGCTACAATGAGCAGTTCTTC.

The CDR3 protein is CASSLDTGPGNTIYF. DNA of the CDR3: TGTGCCAGCAGCTTGGACACAGGGCCGGGAAACACCATATATTTT. The V call is TRBV11-2, the J call TRBJ1-3; maybe TRBD1 (6 bases). Deletions cut 3 bases from V and 4 bases from J, with 13 bases between. The germline V gene has CDR1 SGHAT and CDR2 FQNNGV. This CDR3 has 15 amino acids.

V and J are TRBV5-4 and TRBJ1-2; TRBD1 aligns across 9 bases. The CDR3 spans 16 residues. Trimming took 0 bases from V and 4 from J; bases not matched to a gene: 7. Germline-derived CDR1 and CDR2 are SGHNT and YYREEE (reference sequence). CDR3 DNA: TGTGCCAGCAGCTTGGGACAGGGGGTTAATAGCTATGGCTACACCTTC. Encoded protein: CASSLGQGVNSYGYTF.

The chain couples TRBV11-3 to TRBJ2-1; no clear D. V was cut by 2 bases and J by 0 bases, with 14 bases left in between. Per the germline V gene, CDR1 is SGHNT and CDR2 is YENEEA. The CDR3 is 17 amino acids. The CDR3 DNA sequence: TGTGCCAGCAGCTTATTTGGCGTGAGCGCCTCCTACAATGAGCAGTTCTTC. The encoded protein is CASSLFGVSASYNEQFF.

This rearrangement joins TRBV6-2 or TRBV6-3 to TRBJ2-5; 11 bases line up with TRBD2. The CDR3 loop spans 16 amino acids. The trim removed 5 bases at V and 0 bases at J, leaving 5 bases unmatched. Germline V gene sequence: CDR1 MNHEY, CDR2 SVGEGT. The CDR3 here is CASSPSSGRNQETQYF. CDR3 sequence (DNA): TGTGCCAGCAGTCCCTCTAGCGGGAGGAACCAAGAGACCCAGTACTTC.

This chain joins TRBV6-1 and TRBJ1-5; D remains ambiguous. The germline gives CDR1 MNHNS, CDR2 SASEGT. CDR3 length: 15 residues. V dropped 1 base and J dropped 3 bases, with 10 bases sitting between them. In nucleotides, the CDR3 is TGTGCCAGCAGTGAAGGGGCGAGCTTCAATCAGCCCCAGCATTTT. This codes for CASSEGASFNQPQHF.

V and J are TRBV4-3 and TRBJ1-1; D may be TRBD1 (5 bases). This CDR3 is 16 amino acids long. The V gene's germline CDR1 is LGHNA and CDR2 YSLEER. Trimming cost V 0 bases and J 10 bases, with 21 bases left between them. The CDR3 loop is CASSQDFAGRSYRAFF. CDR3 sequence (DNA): TGCGCCAGCAGCCAAGATTTCGCAGGGAGGTCCTATAGAGCTTTCTTT.

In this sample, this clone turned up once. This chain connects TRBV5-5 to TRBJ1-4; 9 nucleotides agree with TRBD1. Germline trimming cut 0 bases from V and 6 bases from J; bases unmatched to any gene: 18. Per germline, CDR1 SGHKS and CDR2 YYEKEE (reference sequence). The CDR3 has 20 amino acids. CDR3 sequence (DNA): TGTGCCAGCAGCTTGGAAGCGATACAGGGGGCTCCCTTCGCTTATGAAAAACTGTTTTTT. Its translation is CASSLEAIQGAPFAYEKLFF.

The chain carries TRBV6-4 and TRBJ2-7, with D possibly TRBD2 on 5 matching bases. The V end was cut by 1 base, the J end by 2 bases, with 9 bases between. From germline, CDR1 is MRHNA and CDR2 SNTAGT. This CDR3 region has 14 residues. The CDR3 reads CASSDYLRAYEQYF. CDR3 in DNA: TGTGCCAGCAGTGACTATTTGCGGGCCTACGAGCAGTACTTC.

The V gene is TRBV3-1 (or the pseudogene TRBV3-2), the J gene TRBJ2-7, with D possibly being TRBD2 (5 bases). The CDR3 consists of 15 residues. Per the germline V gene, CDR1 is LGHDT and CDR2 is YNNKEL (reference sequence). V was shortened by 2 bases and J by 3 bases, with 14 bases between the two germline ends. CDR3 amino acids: CASSQHEAADYEQYF. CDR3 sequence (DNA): TGTGCCAGCAGCCAACACGAAGCGGCAGACTACGAGCAGTACTTC.

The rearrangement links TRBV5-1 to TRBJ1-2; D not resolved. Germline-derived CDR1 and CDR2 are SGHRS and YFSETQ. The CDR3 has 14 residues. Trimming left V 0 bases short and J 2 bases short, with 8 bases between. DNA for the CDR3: TGCGCCAGCAGCTTGGTGGCAAAGAACTATGGCTACACCTTC. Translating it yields CASSLVAKNYGYTF.

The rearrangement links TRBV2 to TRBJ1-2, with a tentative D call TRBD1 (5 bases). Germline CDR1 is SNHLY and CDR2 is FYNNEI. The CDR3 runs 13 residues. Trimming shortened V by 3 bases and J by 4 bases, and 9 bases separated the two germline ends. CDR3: CASSDDSPYGYTF. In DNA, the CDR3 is TGTGCCAGCAGTGACGACAGTCCCTATGGCTACACCTTC.

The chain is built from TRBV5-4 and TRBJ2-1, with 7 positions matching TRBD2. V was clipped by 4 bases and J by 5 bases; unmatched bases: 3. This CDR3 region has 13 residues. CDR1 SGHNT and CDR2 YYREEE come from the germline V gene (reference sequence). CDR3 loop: CASSRLADNEQFF. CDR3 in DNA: TGTGCCAGCAGCCGACTAGCAGACAATGAGCAGTTCTTC.

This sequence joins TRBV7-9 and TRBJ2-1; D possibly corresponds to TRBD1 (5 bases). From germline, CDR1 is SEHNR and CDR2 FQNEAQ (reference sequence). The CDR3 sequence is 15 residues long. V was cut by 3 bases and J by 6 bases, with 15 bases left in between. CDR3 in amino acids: CASSLSTDRANEQFF. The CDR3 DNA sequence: TGTGCCAGCAGCTTGTCGACAGACCGAGCCAATGAGCAGTTCTTC.

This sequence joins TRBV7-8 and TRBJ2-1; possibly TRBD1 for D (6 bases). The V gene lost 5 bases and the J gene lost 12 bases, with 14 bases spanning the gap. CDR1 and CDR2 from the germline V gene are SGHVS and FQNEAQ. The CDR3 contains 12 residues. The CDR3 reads CASSPDRYGQFF. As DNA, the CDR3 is TGTGCCAGCAGCCCCGACAGGTACGGGCAGTTCTTC.

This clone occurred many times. The CDR3 reads CASPGGEATDTQYF. The CDR3 region has the DNA TGTGCCAGCCCCGGGGGGGAGGCCACAGATACGCAGTATTTT. The J gene is TRBJ2-3, the V gene TRBV5-5, with 8 bases identical to TRBD2. This CDR3 spans 14 amino acids. Germline CDR1 is SGHKS and CDR2 is YYEKEE (reference sequence). J gave up 2 bases and V 7 bases, and 6 bases lay outside the gene matches.

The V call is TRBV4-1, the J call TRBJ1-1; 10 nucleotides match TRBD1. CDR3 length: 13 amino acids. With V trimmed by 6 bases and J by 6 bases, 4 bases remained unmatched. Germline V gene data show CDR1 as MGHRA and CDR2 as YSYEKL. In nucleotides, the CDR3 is TGCGCCAGCAGGTCGACAGGGGGCCCTGAAGCTTTCTTT. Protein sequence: CASRSTGGPEAFF.

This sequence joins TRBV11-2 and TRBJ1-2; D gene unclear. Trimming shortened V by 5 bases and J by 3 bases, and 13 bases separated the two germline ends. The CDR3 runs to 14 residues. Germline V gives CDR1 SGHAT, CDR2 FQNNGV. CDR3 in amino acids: CASSLTEGYYGYTF. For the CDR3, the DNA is TGTGCCAGCAGCCTGACGGAGGGATACTATGGCTACACCTTC.

The CDR3 spells CASRATGGQETQYF. The CDR3 DNA reads as TGTGCCAGCAGGGCGACAGGGGGCCAAGAGACCCAGTACTTC. The chain uses TRBV5-4 and TRBJ2-5; 9 bases match TRBD1. The V gene's germline CDR1 is SGHNT and CDR2 YYREEE (reference sequence). CDR3 size: 14 residues. With V trimmed by 5 bases and J by 1 base, 3 bases remained unmatched.

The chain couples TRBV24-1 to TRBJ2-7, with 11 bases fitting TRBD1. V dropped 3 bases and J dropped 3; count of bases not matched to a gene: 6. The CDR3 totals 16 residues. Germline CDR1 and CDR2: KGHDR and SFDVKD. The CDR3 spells CATSDEPGQGVYEQYF. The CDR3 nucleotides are TGTGCCACCAGTGATGAGCCGGGACAGGGGGTCTACGAGCAGTACTTC.

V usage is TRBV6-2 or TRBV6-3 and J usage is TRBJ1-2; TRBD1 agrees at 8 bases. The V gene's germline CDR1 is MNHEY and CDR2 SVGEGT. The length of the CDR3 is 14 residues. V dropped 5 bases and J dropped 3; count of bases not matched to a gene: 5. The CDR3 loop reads CASSGQGYYYGYTF. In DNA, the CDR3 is TGTGCCAGCAGTGGACAGGGCTATTACTATGGCTACACCTTC.

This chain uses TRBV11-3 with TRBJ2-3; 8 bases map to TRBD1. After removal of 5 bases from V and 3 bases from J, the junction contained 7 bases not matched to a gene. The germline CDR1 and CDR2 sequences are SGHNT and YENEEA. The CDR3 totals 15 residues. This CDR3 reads CASSHDGQGTDTQYF. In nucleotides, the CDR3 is TGTGCCAGCAGCCACGACGGACAGGGAACAGATACGCAGTATTTT.